This T cell receptor beta chain originates from a study of T cells in Graves' hyperthyroidism and ophthalmopathy. Whole-study context: Peripheral blood was obtained at initial diagnosis, preceding any treatment. Findings of the study overall: Most clonotypes that expanded in the thyroid above 0.001 also showed up in blood.

Germline CDR1 SGHTA, CDR2 FQGNSA. The CDR3 runs to 16 residues. V dropped 1 base and J dropped 6 bases, with 16 bases sitting between them. Ophthalmopathy patients had Clinical Activity Score at least 3, NOSPECS grade at least 4, duration under 3 months. The PBMCs had their origin in 10 ml of fresh peripheral blood. TCR beta CDR3 sequences were amplified from RNA transcripts. First-round RT-PCR with HTBI primers amplified the TCR CDR3 region. TCRdb ran MiXCR on the multiplex PCR reads and lists one entry per CDR3 protein. Altogether approximately 600,000 distinct CDR3 sequences are present, less than 25% being singletons, with the ten largest covering 34%. This clonotype was observed at least ten times. The antigen remains unidentified.

The J gene is TRBJ2-1, the V gene TRBV7-2; D remains unclear. Specimen: blood. The receptor was derived from a man between 25 and 39 years old with Graves' ophthalmopathy. CDR3 residues: CASSLGFQGLGNEQFF. Written as DNA, the CDR3 is TGTGCCAGCAGCTTAGGGTTCCAAGGGCTGGGCAATGAGCAGTTCTTC.